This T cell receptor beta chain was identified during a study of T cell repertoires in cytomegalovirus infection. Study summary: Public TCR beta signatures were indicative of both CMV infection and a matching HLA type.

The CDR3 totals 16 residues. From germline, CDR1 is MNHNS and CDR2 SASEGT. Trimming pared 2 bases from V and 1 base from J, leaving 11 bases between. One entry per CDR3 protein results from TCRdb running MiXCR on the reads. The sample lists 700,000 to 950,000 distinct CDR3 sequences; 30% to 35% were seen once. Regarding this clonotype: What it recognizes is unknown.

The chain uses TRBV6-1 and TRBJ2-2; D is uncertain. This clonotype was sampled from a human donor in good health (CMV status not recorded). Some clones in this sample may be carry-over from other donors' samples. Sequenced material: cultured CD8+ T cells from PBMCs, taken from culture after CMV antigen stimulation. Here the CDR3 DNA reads TGTGCCAGCAGTGAATGGGTCACCCTGAACACCGGGGAGCTGTTTTTT. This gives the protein CASSEWVTLNTGELFF.